Here is one T cell receptor (beta chain) with its context. The data are from a study of T cell responses to AZD1222 COVID-19 vaccine. Assay used: immunoSEQ multiplex PCR; TCRdb lists only in-frame clones, some missing. This sample yields about 150,000 clones, of which about nine tenths are seen a single time; just over 9% belongs to the top ten. V was pared by 4 bases and J by 6 bases, with 13 bases between. From germline, CDR1 is MNHEY and CDR2 SVGEGT. CDR3 length: 13 residues. The rearrangement uses TRBV6-2 or TRBV6-3 and TRBJ2-7; a weak D match, TRBD2 (6 bases). Specimen: peripheral blood, collected 28 days after the second AZD1222 dose. The clonotype comes from an adult who received the AZD1222 COVID-19 vaccine. The CDR3 DNA is TGTGCCAGCAGTTTCAGCCCCGGGAGCGAGCAGTACTTC. This encodes CASSFSPGSEQYF.